This T cell receptor (beta chain) was found in a study of T cell repertoires in cytomegalovirus infection. The overall study: TCR beta signatures that were public indicated CMV infection and matching HLA type.

Regarding this clonotype: Antigen unknown.

There are 12 residues in the CDR3. V was pared by 9 bases and J by 3 bases, with 9 bases between. In TCRdb, the reads were re-called with MiXCR into one record per CDR3 protein. The repertoire consists of about 920,000 distinct CDR3 sequences, with approximately 31% occurring once and the leading ten covering around 15%. Sequenced here: cultured CD8+ T cells from PBMCs, sampled from culture after CMV antigen stimulation. The chain carries TRBV12-3 or TRBV12-4 and TRBJ1-5; D is undetermined. The clonotype originates from a human donor in good health (CMV status not recorded). Some clones in this sample may be carry-over from other donors' samples. CDR3 loop: CARSTYNQPQHF. The CDR3 bases are TGTGCCAGGTCGACTTACAATCAGCCCCAGCATTTT.